These T cell receptor beta chains were read from a single sample in a study of CD8 T cells in Susac syndrome. TCRdb redid the calling of the immunoSEQ multiplex PCR reads with MiXCR, one entry per CDR3 protein. There are 50,000 or so distinct CDR3 sequences in the sample; 93% occur only once, and 0.5% to 0.6% lies in the top ten. The specimen was CD8+ T cells from PBMCs. The receptors shown here come from a human donor with multiple sclerosis. Each CDR3 is given with its conserved first and last residue. Each record gives: CDR3 protein, CDR3 DNA, D gene, CDR3 length, V gene, J gene, clone size. D genes are given only for firm matches. The listing skips clone size in some rows; elsewhere it reads once, few, many or a size class.

CDR3 protein: CASSQNSPYEQYF
CDR3 DNA: TGTGCCAGCAGCCAAAACAGTCCCTACGAGCAGTACTTC
D gene: -
CDR3 length: 13
V gene: TRBV27
J gene: TRBJ2-7
clone size: -

CDR3 protein: CASSPGTGGLKPQHF
CDR3 DNA: TGTGCCAGCAGTCCTGGGACAGGGGGCCTTAAGCCCCAGCATTTT
D gene: TRBD1
CDR3 length: 15
V gene: TRBV27
J gene: TRBJ1-5
clone size: -

CDR3 protein: CASSVAWTVDSAYNEQFF
CDR3 DNA: TGTGCCAGCAGCGTAGCCTGGACAGTCGACTCCGCCTACAATGAGCAGTTCTTC
D gene: -
CDR3 length: 18
V gene: TRBV9
J gene: TRBJ2-1
clone size: once

CDR3 protein: CASSFRQAQETQYF
CDR3 DNA: TGTGCCAGCAGTTTCAGACAGGCGCAAGAGACCCAGTACTTC
D gene: -
CDR3 length: 14
V gene: TRBV28
J gene: TRBJ2-5
clone size: -

CDR3 protein: CASSLKDSGGTDTQYF
CDR3 DNA: TGCGCCAGCAGCCTGAAAGATAGCGGGGGAACAGATACGCAGTATTTT
D gene: TRBD2
CDR3 length: 16
V gene: TRBV4-3
J gene: TRBJ2-3
clone size: -

CDR3 protein: CASSPDSPAIYF
CDR3 DNA: TGTGCCAGCAGCCCGGACAGTCCTGCCATATATTTT
D gene: -
CDR3 length: 12
V gene: TRBV7-2
J gene: TRBJ1-3
clone size: -

CDR3 protein: CASRSGTQGRKQEQYF
CDR3 DNA: TGTGCCAGCAGATCCGGGACTCAGGGCCGAAAACAGGAGCAGTACTTC
D gene: -
CDR3 length: 16
V gene: TRBV27
J gene: TRBJ2-7
clone size: -

CDR3 protein: CASSPEGTEAFF
CDR3 DNA: TGCGCCAGCAGCCCCGAGGGCACTGAAGCTTTCTTT
D gene: -
CDR3 length: 12
V gene: TRBV4-3
J gene: TRBJ1-1
clone size: -

CDR3 protein: CASRPGQGGYEQFF
CDR3 DNA: TGTGCCAGCCGTCCGGGACAGGGCGGTTATGAGCAGTTCTTC
D gene: TRBD1
CDR3 length: 14
V gene: TRBV27
J gene: TRBJ2-1
clone size: -

CDR3 protein: CASSLQVNYNSPLHF
CDR3 DNA: TGTGCCAGCAGCTTGCAGGTCAACTATAATTCACCCCTCCACTTT
D gene: -
CDR3 length: 15
V gene: TRBV7-2
J gene: TRBJ1-6
clone size: -

CDR3 protein: CASRSSGGITDTQYF
CDR3 DNA: TGTGCCAGCAGGTCTAGCGGGGGGATCACAGATACGCAGTATTTT
D gene: TRBD2
CDR3 length: 15
V gene: TRBV2
J gene: TRBJ2-3
clone size: -

CDR3 protein: CASSQGVGHEQFF
CDR3 DNA: TGCGCCAGCAGCCAGGGGGTCGGACATGAGCAGTTCTTC
D gene: -
CDR3 length: 13
V gene: TRBV4-3
J gene: TRBJ2-1
clone size: -

CDR3 protein: CASSEGSGANVLTF
CDR3 DNA: TGTGCCAGCAGTGAGGGGTCTGGGGCCAACGTCCTGACTTTC
D gene: -
CDR3 length: 14
V gene: TRBV6-4
J gene: TRBJ2-6
clone size: -

CDR3 protein: CASSQEIGAGEAFF
CDR3 DNA: TGTGCCAGCAGCCAAGAAATCGGGGCGGGTGAAGCTTTCTTT
D gene: -
CDR3 length: 14
V gene: TRBV4-2
J gene: TRBJ1-1
clone size: once

CDR3 protein: CASSLVSGSNGYTF
CDR3 DNA: TGTGCCAGCAGCTTGGTGTCCGGGAGTAATGGCTACACCTTC
D gene: -
CDR3 length: 14
V gene: TRBV5-4
J gene: TRBJ1-2
clone size: -

CDR3 protein: CASSLGVRGSNVLTF
CDR3 DNA: TGTGCCAGCAGTTTAGGGGTGAGGGGATCCAACGTCCTGACTTTC
D gene: -
CDR3 length: 15
V gene: TRBV27
J gene: TRBJ2-6
clone size: once

CDR3 protein: CASSLPKQVYGYTF
CDR3 DNA: TGTGCCAGCAGTTTACCGAAACAGGTCTATGGCTACACCTTC
D gene: -
CDR3 length: 14
V gene: TRBV28
J gene: TRBJ1-2
clone size: -

CDR3 protein: CASTDYEQYF
CDR3 DNA: TGTGCCAGCACCGACTACGAGCAGTACTTC
D gene: -
CDR3 length: 10
V gene: TRBV6-1
J gene: TRBJ2-7
clone size: -

CDR3 protein: CAAARTNYGYTF
CDR3 DNA: TGTGCCGCGGCGAGGACTAACTATGGCTACACCTTC
D gene: -
CDR3 length: 12
V gene: TRBV6-5
J gene: TRBJ1-2
clone size: few

CDR3 protein: CASSPVITRGEQYF
CDR3 DNA: TGTGCCAGCAGTCCCGTCATAACGCGGGGGGAGCAGTACTTC
D gene: TRBD2
CDR3 length: 14
V gene: TRBV27
J gene: TRBJ2-7
clone size: -

CDR3 protein: CATSTLMNTEAFF
CDR3 DNA: TGTGCCACCAGCACCTTGATGAACACTGAAGCTTTCTTT
D gene: -
CDR3 length: 13
V gene: TRBV15
J gene: TRBJ1-1
clone size: -

CDR3 protein: CASSEAKDYEQYF
CDR3 DNA: TGTGCCAGCAGTGAAGCAAAGGACTACGAGCAGTACTTC
D gene: -
CDR3 length: 13
V gene: TRBV6-1
J gene: TRBJ2-7
clone size: once

CDR3 protein: CASSSSDRPEQYF
CDR3 DNA: TGTGCCAGCAGCTCTTCGGACAGGCCCGAGCAGTACTTC
D gene: TRBD1
CDR3 length: 13
V gene: TRBV3-1
J gene: TRBJ2-7
clone size: -

CDR3 protein: CASSRAGRRVVSENTEAFF
CDR3 DNA: TGTGCCAGCAGCAGGGCAGGGCGCAGGGTTGTTTCAGAGAACACTGAAGCTTTCTTT
D gene: -
CDR3 length: 19
V gene: TRBV27
J gene: TRBJ1-1
clone size: -

CDR3 protein: CASSPQGGGSYEQYF
CDR3 DNA: TGTGCCAGCAGCCCCCAGGGGGGCGGCTCCTACGAGCAGTACTTC
D gene: -
CDR3 length: 15
V gene: TRBV7-9
J gene: TRBJ2-7
clone size: -

CDR3 protein: CASIYRGYEQYF
CDR3 DNA: TGTGCCAGCATATACAGGGGATACGAGCAGTACTTC
D gene: -
CDR3 length: 12
V gene: TRBV21-1
J gene: TRBJ2-7
clone size: -

CDR3 protein: CASSLGQGLGETQYF
CDR3 DNA: TGTGCCAGCAGCTTAGGACAGGGACTCGGAGAGACCCAGTACTTC
D gene: TRBD1
CDR3 length: 15
V gene: TRBV5-5
J gene: TRBJ2-5
clone size: -

CDR3 protein: CASSLDVPGSSYNEQFF
CDR3 DNA: TGTGCCAGCAGCTTGGATGTCCCGGGGAGCTCCTACAATGAGCAGTTCTTC
D gene: -
CDR3 length: 17
V gene: TRBV5-6
J gene: TRBJ2-1
clone size: -

CDR3 protein: CASSLERGAHYEQYF
CDR3 DNA: TGTGCCAGCAGCTTAGAGCGCGGAGCCCACTACGAGCAGTACTTC
D gene: -
CDR3 length: 15
V gene: TRBV11-2
J gene: TRBJ2-7
clone size: -

CDR3 protein: CASRDPTGNHPYEQYF
CDR3 DNA: TGTGCCAGCAGAGATCCTACAGGGAACCATCCCTACGAGCAGTACTTC
D gene: -
CDR3 length: 16
V gene: TRBV2
J gene: TRBJ2-7
clone size: -

CDR3 protein: CASSVGTEYYGYTF
CDR3 DNA: TGTGCCAGCAGCGTAGGGACAGAATACTATGGCTACACCTTC
D gene: -
CDR3 length: 14
V gene: TRBV9
J gene: TRBJ1-2
clone size: few

CDR3 protein: CASSLGGPAREAFF
CDR3 DNA: TGTGCCAGCAGTTTGGGAGGTCCCGCAAGAGAAGCTTTCTTT
D gene: -
CDR3 length: 14
V gene: TRBV12-3/TRBV12-4
J gene: TRBJ1-1
clone size: -

CDR3 protein: CASSLGGEAHEQYF
CDR3 DNA: TGCGCCAGCAGCTTGGGAGGGGAAGCCCACGAGCAGTACTTC
D gene: -
CDR3 length: 14
V gene: TRBV5-1
J gene: TRBJ2-7
clone size: -

CDR3 protein: CSVDKGQGAPVVQFF
CDR3 DNA: TGCAGCGTTGACAAAGGACAGGGGGCCCCTGTTGTGCAGTTCTTC
D gene: TRBD1
CDR3 length: 15
V gene: TRBV29-1
J gene: TRBJ2-1
clone size: -

CDR3 protein: CSVEKRANYGYTF
CDR3 DNA: TGCAGCGTTGAGAAAAGGGCGAACTATGGCTACACCTTC
D gene: -
CDR3 length: 13
V gene: TRBV29-1
J gene: TRBJ1-2
clone size: once

CDR3 protein: CASSQVNRENTGELFF
CDR3 DNA: TGTGCCAGCAGCCAAGTTAACAGGGAAAACACCGGGGAGCTGTTTTTT
D gene: -
CDR3 length: 16
V gene: TRBV4-2
J gene: TRBJ2-2
clone size: -

CDR3 protein: CASSERANYEQYF
CDR3 DNA: TGTGCCAGCAGTGAAAGGGCCAACTACGAGCAGTACTTC
D gene: -
CDR3 length: 13
V gene: TRBV25-1
J gene: TRBJ2-7
clone size: -

CDR3 protein: CASSQVWGQGWPQHF
CDR3 DNA: TGCGCCAGCAGCCAAGTTTGGGGACAGGGTTGGCCCCAGCATTTT
D gene: TRBD1
CDR3 length: 15
V gene: TRBV4-1
J gene: TRBJ1-5
clone size: once

CDR3 protein: CSVEAGLGGYTF
CDR3 DNA: TGCAGCGTTGAAGCTGGCCTCGGGGGCTACACCTTC
D gene: -
CDR3 length: 12
V gene: TRBV29-1
J gene: TRBJ1-2
clone size: -

CDR3 protein: CATKTDPNTEAFF
CDR3 DNA: TGTGCCACAAAGACCGATCCCAACACTGAAGCTTTCTTT
D gene: -
CDR3 length: 13
V gene: TRBV7-3
J gene: TRBJ1-1
clone size: -

CDR3 protein: CAWSPPAGQHNQPQHF
CDR3 DNA: TGTGCCTGGAGTCCCCCGGCGGGACAGCACAATCAGCCCCAGCATTTT
D gene: TRBD1
CDR3 length: 16
V gene: TRBV30
J gene: TRBJ1-5
clone size: -

CDR3 protein: CASSYLSGRREAGELFF
CDR3 DNA: TGCGCCAGCAGCTACCTATCCGGCAGGCGGGAAGCCGGGGAGCTGTTTTTT
D gene: -
CDR3 length: 17
V gene: TRBV5-1
J gene: TRBJ2-2
clone size: -

CDR3 protein: CASSLLGAYNEQFF
CDR3 DNA: TGTGCCAGCAGCTTATTGGGGGCTTACAATGAGCAGTTCTTC
D gene: -
CDR3 length: 14
V gene: TRBV7-8
J gene: TRBJ2-1
clone size: -

CDR3 protein: CASSLTDGGHYEQYF
CDR3 DNA: TGTGCCAGCAGCTTAACGGACGGGGGCCACTACGAGCAGTACTTC
D gene: -
CDR3 length: 15
V gene: TRBV13
J gene: TRBJ2-7
clone size: -

CDR3 protein: CASSQSTRMCGANVLTF
CDR3 DNA: TGCGCCAGCAGTCAATCAACTCGGATGTGTGGGGCCAACGTCCTGACTTTC
D gene: -
CDR3 length: 17
V gene: TRBV23-1
J gene: TRBJ2-6
clone size: -

CDR3 protein: CASSESNYEQYF
CDR3 DNA: TGTGCCAGCAGTGAATCTAACTACGAGCAGTACTTC
D gene: -
CDR3 length: 12
V gene: TRBV6-1
J gene: TRBJ2-7
clone size: few

CDR3 protein: CSATPGLRMNTEAFF
CDR3 DNA: TGCAGTGCTACACCGGGACTCAGGATGAACACTGAAGCTTTCTTT
D gene: -
CDR3 length: 15
V gene: TRBV20-1
J gene: TRBJ1-1
clone size: -

CDR3 protein: CASSLGYEQYF
CDR3 DNA: TGCGCCAGCAGCTTGGGATACGAGCAGTACTTC
D gene: -
CDR3 length: 11
V gene: TRBV5-1
J gene: TRBJ2-7
clone size: -

CDR3 protein: CSASTQRSMDGYTF
CDR3 DNA: TGCAGTGCTAGTACACAGCGTTCCATGGATGGCTACACCTTC
D gene: -
CDR3 length: 14
V gene: TRBV20-1
J gene: TRBJ1-2
clone size: once

CDR3 protein: CASSYMFTGELFF
CDR3 DNA: TGTGCCAGCAGTTACATGTTCACCGGGGAGCTGTTTTTT
D gene: -
CDR3 length: 13
V gene: TRBV6-2/TRBV6-3
J gene: TRBJ2-2
clone size: -

CDR3 protein: CAWYQYNEQFF
CDR3 DNA: TGTGCCTGGTACCAGTACAATGAGCAGTTCTTC
D gene: -
CDR3 length: 11
V gene: TRBV30
J gene: TRBJ2-1
clone size: -

CDR3 protein: CASSPDRAGYTF
CDR3 DNA: TGTGCCAGCAGCCCAGACAGGGCCGGCTACACCTTC
D gene: TRBD1
CDR3 length: 12
V gene: TRBV11-2
J gene: TRBJ1-2
clone size: -

CDR3 protein: CASSQTQVSTDTQYF
CDR3 DNA: TGCGCCAGCAGCCAAACGCAGGTTAGCACAGATACGCAGTATTTT
D gene: -
CDR3 length: 15
V gene: TRBV4-1
J gene: TRBJ2-3
clone size: -

CDR3 protein: CASSLVVAAENIQYF
CDR3 DNA: TGCGCCAGCAGCTTGGTAGTGGCAGCGGAAAACATTCAGTACTTC
D gene: -
CDR3 length: 15
V gene: TRBV5-1
J gene: TRBJ2-4
clone size: -

CDR3 protein: CASIEGAYTGELFF
CDR3 DNA: TGTGCCAGCATCGAGGGGGCTTATACCGGGGAGCTGTTTTTT
D gene: TRBD1
CDR3 length: 14
V gene: TRBV6-1
J gene: TRBJ2-2
clone size: -

CDR3 protein: CASSHRQGGRYEQYF
CDR3 DNA: TGCGCCAGCAGCCACCGACAGGGAGGAAGGTACGAGCAGTACTTC
D gene: -
CDR3 length: 15
V gene: TRBV4-1
J gene: TRBJ2-7
clone size: -

CDR3 protein: CASSLVWQWNQPQHF
CDR3 DNA: TGTGCCAGCAGCTTAGTGTGGCAATGGAATCAGCCCCAGCATTTT
D gene: -
CDR3 length: 15
V gene: TRBV7-2
J gene: TRBJ1-5
clone size: -